This T cell receptor beta chain emerged from a study of T cells in Graves' hyperthyroidism and ophthalmopathy. The investigators amplified TCR beta CDR3 regions from RNA transcripts. Carried out on the TCR CDR3, a first-round RT-PCR used the HTBI primer set. One entry per CDR3 protein, called by TCRdb with MiXCR from the multiplex PCR reads. The sample yields approximately 600,000 distinct CDR3 sequences, roughly 20% seen once. V lost 0 bases to trimming and J lost 0 bases, with 6 bases between them. Germline values: CDR1 WNHNN, CDR2 SYGVQD (reference sequence). The CDR3 runs to 15 residues. The sequenced sample was blood. The genes are TRBV10-1 and TRBJ1-3; D not certain. The sequence derives from a man in his thirties or forties with Graves' ophthalmopathy. The DNA for the CDR3 is TGCGCCAGCAGTGAGTCGCGGTACTCTGGAAACACCATATATTTT. It translates to CASSESRYSGNTIYF.